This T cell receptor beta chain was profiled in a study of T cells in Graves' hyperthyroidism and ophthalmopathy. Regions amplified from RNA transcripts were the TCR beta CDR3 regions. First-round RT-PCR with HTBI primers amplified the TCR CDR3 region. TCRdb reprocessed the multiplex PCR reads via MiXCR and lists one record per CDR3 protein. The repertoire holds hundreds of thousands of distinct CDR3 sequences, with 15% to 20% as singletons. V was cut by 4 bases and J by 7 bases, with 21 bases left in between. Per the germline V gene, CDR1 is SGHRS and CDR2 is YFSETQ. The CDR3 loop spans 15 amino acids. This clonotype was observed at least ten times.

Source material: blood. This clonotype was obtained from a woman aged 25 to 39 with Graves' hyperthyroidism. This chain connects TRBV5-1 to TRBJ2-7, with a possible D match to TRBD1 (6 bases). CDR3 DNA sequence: TGCGCCAGCAGCCTAATAACCCAGGGGAATCGGGAGCAGTACTTC. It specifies CASSLITQGNREQYF.